This T cell receptor (beta chain) was retrieved from a study of cytomegalovirus exposure and HLA in healthy donors (dated by TCRdb to about 2017). About the study as a whole: An earlier analysis of a few hundred of the donors reported approximately 300 Gb of sequence data and 117 million unique TCR beta sequences obtained from roughly 170 million T cells. HLA typing included class I and class II loci at four-digit resolution. Donor age, sex, ethnicity and CMV serostatus were compiled together with the repertoire data. On average, over 200,000 unique TCR beta nucleotide sequences were sequenced per donor among about 400 genotyped donors of the cohort, with roughly 19% of those sequences being non-productive. The later analysis used no new phenotypic data to find candidate immune exposures, relying instead on TCR beta sequences and their occurrence across donors. The study used immunosequencing to profile the T cell repertoires of hundreds of subjects and linked those repertoires to cytomegalovirus serostatus. A later analysis re-examined previously published TCR beta repertoires from over 500 donors and added high-resolution HLA genotyping to investigate patterns of TCR occurrence. Along with the approximately 700-subject first cohort, a separate validation cohort of over 90 different subjects was used. The study aimed to test whether signatures of past pathogen exposure could be identified by cataloging public T cell receptors. Typing coverage varied by locus: about 629-630 donors for A, B, C, DRB1 and DQB1; approximately 500 for DQA1; 600 to 610 for DPA1; 450 to 480 for DPB1. Roughly 300 gigabases of sequencing data and approximately 92 million unique TCR sequences made up an early release that covered several hundred HLA-typed donors. High-throughput TCR immunosequencing, statistical association of individual TCRs with disease status, and machine learning were combined to predict cytomegalovirus infection status. About five DR-DQ haplotypes were handled as single units for association and clustering, since linkage in the cohort was strong. In a later genetic analysis, genome-wide SNP genotypes for about 55% of the roughly 700 donors were used, and that subset was treated as a discovery cohort. Every repertoire in the discovery cohort had been generated on one and the same sequencing platform. Of the roughly 400 genotyped donors, approximately 83% fell in the genetic ancestry cluster associated with self-reported Caucasian donors. In an earlier analysis of more than 550 of the donors, high-throughput TCR beta sequencing was used to judge whether each TCR beta V gene segment behaved as functional or pseudogenic.

The cohort comprised several hundred healthy bone marrow donors. All cohort members were sampled while nominally healthy, although unrecorded immune exposures were likely present. Of the roughly 720 cohort members, 250 to 300 had positive CMV serostatus and 350 to 450 had negative CMV serostatus, and CMV serostatus was not recorded for the donor. A peripheral blood sample was collected from each donor, and TCR beta sequencing was performed on peripheral blood mononuclear cells. Genomic DNA was extracted from the blood cell samples with the Qiagen DNeasy Blood Extraction Kit. Library generation was performed with the immunoSEQ multiplex PCR assay. The multiplex PCR relied on a mix of 60 forward primers for TCR Vbeta segments and 13 reverse primers for TCR Jbeta segments. The CDR3 region of rearranged TCR beta genes was amplified from genomic DNA with a multiplex PCR assay. Amplified TCR beta libraries were sequenced as 87-base-pair reads on the Illumina HiSeq System. The paper's data handling went like this. In a later analysis, tens of millions of unique TCR beta chains were counted across the 500 to 850 repertoires, and around 11 million of these chains were shared by at least two donors. To remove PCR and sequencing errors, raw reads were error-corrected and collapsed into unique sequences using a nearest-neighbor algorithm that merged closely related sequences. Alignment of CDR3 sequences to IMGT reference sequences was used to assign V, D and J gene segments. For a sequence to be retained, a match of at least six nucleotides was required to both a V gene segment and a J gene segment. Rearrangements were called productive when the CDR3 lacked stop codons and stayed in frame with V and J; all others were non-productive. Following IMGT convention, CDR3 was defined as the stretch from the second conserved V-encoded cysteine to the conserved J-encoded phenylalanine. The earlier analysis of about 620 of the donors excluded sequences that lacked an unambiguous match to a single V gene segment. An earlier analysis of a few hundred of the donors classified V segments as functional when productive rearrangements were above 56.7% and as segregating when the standard deviation between donors was above 5%. A statistical classification framework was built to diagnose cytomegalovirus status from the catalog of TCR beta chain sequences. In a later analysis, V and J genes were assigned by comparing TCR nucleotide sequences against IMGT/GENE-DB human TR gene sequences. A later analysis assigned CDR3 sequences and most-parsimonious VDJ recombination scenarios with the TCRdist pipeline. In a later analysis, each TCR beta chain was defined by its CDR3 amino acid sequence together with its V-gene family, and reads lacking a unique V-gene family were excluded. To address suspected cross-contamination and a sequencing artifact, a later analysis removed around 600 highly shared, low-generation-probability nucleotide sequences. In a later analysis, a clonal expansion index was calculated for each public chain from normalized within-repertoire ranks of inferred template counts. A later analysis computed generation probabilities with a VDJ recombination model fitted to out-of-frame rearrangements, and checked the results against IGoR. A later analysis scored TCR-TCR, TCR-HLA and TCR-CMV co-occurrence with hypergeometric tests, applying a repertoire-size bias correction to TCR pairs. In a later analysis, false discovery rates were estimated by permuting HLA or CMV assignments 20 times. In a later analysis, co-occurring TCRs were grouped using DBSCAN, and TCRdist sequence similarity was added for clustering within HLA-allele-positive subsets. Repertoires with fewer than 30,000 or more than 120,000 public chains were left out of co-occurrence clustering, as were about 5 repertoires with anomalous nucleotide sharing. TCRdb's version of the immuneACCESS table is confined to in-frame rearrangements and falls short of the full clone set. An unresolved V gene accounts for under half of the shortfall where checked; the remainder is of unknown origin. V and J calls plus clone size are reproduced from that table; the DNA served to infer D and trimming. In all, the sample holds roughly 120,000 clones, and around 80% of those were seen once. The ten top clones hold over 1% of the sample.

The germline V and J ends show losses of 3 bases and 1 base respectively, and no gene match explains 9 bases of the junction. From the cysteine through the phenylalanine, the CDR3 covers 17 amino acids. The only DNA kept is the CDR3, 51 bases in frame from the first base. According to the germline V gene (reference sequence), CDR1 reads SEHNR and CDR2 reads FQNEAQ. On this clone: Its recognized antigen is unknown. One base away there is no much larger clone; base qualities are not given.

Overall study results and their limits: A later analysis found that HLA-associated TCR beta chains were more clonally expanded and had lower generation probabilities than equally common non-associated chains. Three of the identified cytomegalovirus-associated TCR beta chains were confirmed in vitro to be specific for cytomegalovirus antigens. A group of highly shared sequence variants was considered likely to be a technical artifact of the sequencing pipeline. Because counts were too low, under 20 rarely observed V segments, including chromosome 9 orphons, were left out of the earlier analysis of several hundred of the donors. This cohort had only TCR beta chains sequenced, and the lack of alpha or paired-chain data limited which features could be detected. Presence/absence analyses assumed roughly uniform sequencing depth across donors, an assumption that may not hold. In an earlier analysis of some 540 of the donors, most TCR beta V segments appeared in productive rearrangements about 87% or about 30% of the time, broadly matching IMGT annotations. Because HLA typing was missing for some donors at each locus, association tests included only the typed subset. In a later analysis, TCR association rates were found to vary across HLA loci, with the most associated TCRs seen for DRB1 alleles and the fewest for HLA-C alleles. Some IMGT-functional V segments, including TRBV6-2 and TRBV6-3, could not be told apart with the 87-base-pair reads, so those segments were excluded. It was suggested by the authors that the approach could potentially be generalized to other disease states and immunological phenotypes. Compared with the roughly 710-donor mean, donors in an Asian-associated ancestry cluster had fewer N-insertions in productive TCRs, according to a later genetic analysis. For the cohort, immune exposure information was limited to CMV serostatus. At a false discovery rate of 0.05, a later analysis linked under 20,000 TCR beta sequences to specific HLA alleles. Linkage disequilibrium might explain the correlated functional status among segregating V segments, but an unknown experimental factor could not be excluded. Most TCR sequences were observed very rarely across donors, whereas some public TCRs were present in many individuals. A further reported finding was that TCR beta sequences accurately predicted the HLA-A and HLA-B alleles for most subjects in the first cohort. In a later analysis, several top co-occurrence clusters were reported to appear linked to parvovirus B19, influenza, CMV and Epstein-Barr virus. An association between a missense DCLRE1C variant and V-gene and J-gene trimming of TCR beta chains was found in a later genetic analysis and replicated in an independent cohort. Assigning TCR associations to individual alleles was difficult when HLA alleles, especially DR and DQ, strongly co-occurred. A later analysis found that most CMV-associated TCR beta chains appeared HLA-restricted, with HLA associations seemingly driven largely by CMV exposure. The study gave a list of 150 to 200 TCR beta chains associated with cytomegalovirus. The classifier was reported to diagnose cytomegalovirus status with high specificity and sensitivity in both the original and validation cohorts.

The clonotype comes from a human donor in good health. Sequences were obtained from PBMCs. The chain joins TRBV7-9 to TRBJ1-3; 7 bases in between match TRBD1. The nucleotide sequence is given as TGTGCCAGCAGCTTCGACAGGGCCCGGGTGTCTGGAAACACCATATATTTT. Its translation is CASSFDRARVSGNTIYF.